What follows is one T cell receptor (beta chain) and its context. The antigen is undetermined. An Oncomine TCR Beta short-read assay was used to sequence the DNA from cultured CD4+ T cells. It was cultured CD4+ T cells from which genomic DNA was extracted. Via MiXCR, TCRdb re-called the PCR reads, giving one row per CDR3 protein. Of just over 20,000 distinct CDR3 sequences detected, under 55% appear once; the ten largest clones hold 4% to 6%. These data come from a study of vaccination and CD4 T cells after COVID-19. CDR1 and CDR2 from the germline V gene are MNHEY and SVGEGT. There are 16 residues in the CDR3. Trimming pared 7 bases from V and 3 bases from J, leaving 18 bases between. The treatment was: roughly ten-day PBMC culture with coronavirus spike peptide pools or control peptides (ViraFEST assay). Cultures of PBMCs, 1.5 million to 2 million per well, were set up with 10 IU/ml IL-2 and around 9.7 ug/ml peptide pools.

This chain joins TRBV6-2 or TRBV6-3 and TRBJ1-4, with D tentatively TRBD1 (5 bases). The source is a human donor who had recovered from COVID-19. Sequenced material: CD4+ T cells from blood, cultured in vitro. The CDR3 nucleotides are TGTGCCAGCACATCCGGCAAGCGGGGGGCTAATGAAAAACTGTTTTTT. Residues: CASTSGKRGANEKLFF.